Presented here are 30 T cell receptor beta chains from one specimen sequenced in a study of regulatory T cells in long-lasting Graves disease. As for time point: newly diagnosed GD, antithyroid drugs for less than 3 months. The TCR library used RNA extracted from PBMCs. With iRepertoire HTBI primers and Arm-PCR of CDR3 regions, TCR beta libraries were built. TCRdb ran MiXCR on the multiplex PCR reads and lists one entry per CDR3 protein. The profile shows 200,000 to 250,000 distinct CDR3 sequences, approximately 19% of them singletons. This sample also belongs to another study, concerning T cells in Graves' hyperthyroidism and ophthalmopathy.

Material: peripheral blood mononuclear cells (PBMCs), obtained at new diagnosis, from a patient treated with antithyroid drugs. These TCRs come from a woman aged 25 to 39 with Graves disease.

V and J are TRBV20-1 and TRBJ1-2, with 8 bases aligning to TRBD1. The CDR3 is 15 residues long. Germline V lookup: CDR1 DFQATT, CDR2 SNEGSKA (reference sequence). J gave up 2 bases and V 3 bases, and 8 bases lay outside the gene matches. DNA of the CDR3: TGCAGTGCTAGGCGGACAGGGCTGGGGAACTATGGCTACACCTTC. As protein: CSARRTGLGNYGYTF.

This clonotype was seen repeatedly, ten times or more. V and J are TRBV2 and TRBJ1-1, with TRBD1 identical over 8 bases. The J segment lost 4 bases and the V segment lost 6 bases, leaving 10 bases of the junction unmatched. CDR1 and CDR2 (germline): SNHLY, FYNNEI. This CDR3 contains 15 residues. CDR3 coding DNA: TGTGCCAGCAGCCCTCGGACAGGGAAGGCCACTGAAGCTTTCTTT. This encodes CASSPRTGKATEAFF.

In DNA form, the CDR3 reads TGTGCCAGTCATGGTGAGGGTGCAGAGACCGGGGAGCTGTTTTTT. Translating it yields CASHGEGAETGELFF. The chain carries TRBV12-3 or TRBV12-4 and TRBJ2-2; a weak D match, TRBD2 (5 bases). V gave up 9 bases and J gave up 5 bases, with 19 bases separating them. The CDR3 consists of 15 residues.

This clonotype was counted many times. Compared with germline, one end of the junction differs, possibly owing to a read error. The V gene is TRBV6-2 or TRBV6-3, the J gene TRBJ1-5; 12 nucleotides match TRBD1. Looked up from germline, CDR1 is MNHEY and CDR2 is SVGEGT. This CDR3 has 15 amino acids. The CDR3 DNA reads as TGTGCCAGCAGTGCCGGGACAGGGGGCAAGCAGCCCCAGCATTTT. Translated, it gives CASSAGTGGKQPQHF.

At least ten counts were recorded for this clonotype. The chain joins TRBV15 to TRBJ2-1, with 10 bases matching TRBD2. Germline assignment: CDR1 LNHNV and CDR2 YYDKDF (reference sequence). The CDR3 loop spans 14 amino acids. Germline trimming cut 7 bases from V and 7 bases from J; bases unmatched to any gene: 7. The CDR3 loop reads CATIERGGRNEQFF. Here the CDR3 DNA reads TGTGCCACCATTGAGCGGGGGGGGAGGAATGAGCAGTTCTTC.

This clonotype has a count of ten or more. The genes are TRBV19 and TRBJ2-7; 10 bases match TRBD1. Trimming removed 7 bases from V and 5 bases from J; junction bases left unmatched: 8. CDR3 length: 14 residues. The germline gives CDR1 LNHDA, CDR2 SQIVND (reference sequence). CDR3: CASMPRDRGHEQYF. For the CDR3, the DNA is TGTGCCAGTATGCCGCGGGACAGGGGCCACGAGCAGTACTTC.

The table lists this clonotype with many counts. CDR3 in amino acids: CSASDRGSYNEQFF. The CDR3 DNA follows: TGCAGTGCTAGTGATAGGGGCTCCTACAATGAGCAGTTCTTC. The rearrangement links TRBV20-1 to TRBJ2-1, with a tentative D call TRBD1 (5 bases). The CDR3 runs to 14 residues. Trimming removed 3 bases at V and 0 bases at J, with 9 bases between. From germline, CDR1 is DFQATT and CDR2 SNEGSKA (reference sequence).

Many counts were recorded for this clonotype. The chain recombines TRBV11-2 with TRBJ1-6; 10 bases are a match to TRBD1. CDR1 and CDR2 (germline): SGHAT, FQNNGV. CDR3 length: 17 amino acids. V lost 2 bases, J lost 10 bases, and 11 bases stayed unmatched. The CDR3 reads CASSLLGGGTGESPLHF. CDR3 coding DNA: TGTGCCAGCAGCTTATTAGGAGGGGGGACAGGGGAATCACCCCTCCACTTT.

This clonotype occurred many times. The V and J genes are TRBV20-1 and TRBJ1-5, with 7 bases fitting TRBD1. The germline gives CDR1 DFQATT, CDR2 SNEGSKA (reference sequence). The CDR3 runs 15 residues. After removal of 0 bases from V and 7 bases from J, the junction contained 9 bases not matched to a gene. CDR3 nucleotides: TGCAGTGCTAGAGACGAAAACAGGGGAGGGCAGCCCCAGCATTTT. Translated, it gives CSARDENRGGQPQHF.

This clonotype was detected a few times. Here the CDR3 DNA reads TGTGCCAGCAGTTCGGGGGGACTAGCGGGAGACTATGAGCAGTTCTTC. Protein product: CASSSGGLAGDYEQFF. The chain is built from TRBV5-6 and TRBJ2-1; TRBD2 agrees at 14 bases. Germline V CDR1 and CDR2: SGHDT, YYEEEE. After removal of 5 bases from V and 8 bases from J, the junction contained 9 bases not matched to a gene. This CDR3 has 16 residues.

This clonotype was observed at least ten times. This chain links TRBV29-1 with TRBJ2-7; 9 bases align to TRBD1. The CDR3 totals 14 residues. The ends lost 2 bases at V and 3 bases at J; junction bases unmatched: 5. Germline values: CDR1 SQVTM, CDR2 ANQGSEA. CDR3 DNA sequence: TGCAGCGTTGAAATTGGGGGACAGGGCTACGAGCAGTACTTC. Encoded protein: CSVEIGGQGYEQYF.

This clonotype was detected many times. The CDR3 loop is CASSFQEADTQYF. The CDR3 DNA reads TGCGCCAGCAGCTTTCAGGAGGCAGATACGCAGTATTTT. The V gene is TRBV5-1, the J gene TRBJ2-3; TRBD2 might be the D (5 bases). The V gene's germline CDR1 is SGHRS and CDR2 YFSETQ. Trimming took 2 bases from V and 4 from J, leaving 8 bases between them. This CDR3 has 13 amino acids.

This clonotype occurred a few times. Being one base from a much bigger clone, this may be a read error. CDR3 residues: CAWRDRAGAFF. In DNA form, the CDR3 reads TGTGCCTGGAGGGACAGGGCAGGGGCTTTCTTT. The chain joins TRBV30 to TRBJ1-1; 8 nucleotides align to TRBD1. Per germline, CDR1 GTSNPN and CDR2 SVGIG (reference sequence). V shed 3 bases and J 11 bases; nucleotides not matched to a gene: 5. The CDR3 covers 11 residues.

This clonotype has at least ten counts. The chain carries TRBV6-4 and TRBJ1-1, with D uncertain. The CDR3 runs 13 residues. V dropped 0 bases and J dropped 2 bases, with 4 bases sitting between them. Per the germline V gene, CDR1 is MRHNA and CDR2 is SNTAGT. CDR3 in amino acids: CASSDSDNTEAFF. The CDR3 bases are TGTGCCAGCAGTGACTCGGACAACACTGAAGCTTTCTTT.

In its sample, this clonotype was seen many times. This chain connects TRBV20-1 to TRBJ1-6; no firm D call. The germline gives CDR1 DFQATT, CDR2 SNEGSKA (reference sequence). Trimming stripped 0 bases from V and 6 bases from J, with 15 bases between. This CDR3 has 16 amino acids. The CDR3 coding sequence is TGCAGTGCTAGAGATAATGGTGAAGGTGGTAATTCACCCCTCCACTTT. Its protein is CSARDNGEGGNSPLHF.

This clonotype was seen a few times. The V gene is TRBV6-1, the J gene TRBJ2-1; D may be TRBD1 (6 bases). The CDR3 is 15 residues long. Germline V gene sequence: CDR1 MNHNS, CDR2 SASEGT. Deletions cut 0 bases from V and 4 bases from J, with 10 bases between. The CDR3 DNA is TGTGCCAGCAGTGAAGCGACAGGTGATTACAATGAGCAGTTCTTC. It codes for CASSEATGDYNEQFF.

This chain uses TRBV12-3 or TRBV12-4 with TRBJ2-1, with D unresolved. The CDR3 is 16 amino acids. Trimming removed 3 bases from V and 0 bases from J, with 12 bases in between. CDR3 DNA sequence: TGTGCCAGCAGTTTCCGGCGGCCCGGCTCCTACAATGAGCAGTTCTTC. Protein sequence: CASSFRRPGSYNEQFF.

The sample holds a few counts of this clonotype. The gene calls are TRBV4-1 and TRBJ1-5; 7 nucleotides match TRBD1. The CDR3 spans 18 residues. Germline V gene lookup returns CDR1 MGHRA and CDR2 YSYEKL. The trim removed 4 bases at V and 5 bases at J, leaving 17 bases unmatched. CDR3 in amino acids: CASSRAVGTASNHQPQHF. Written as DNA, the CDR3 is TGCGCCAGCAGCCGGGCTGTAGGGACAGCCAGCAATCATCAGCCCCAGCATTTT.

With regard to this clonotype: This may be a read error: a much more frequent sequence differs by one nucleotide. The chain recombines TRBV28 with TRBJ1-2; D may be TRBD1 (6 bases). Germline V gene lookup returns CDR1 MDHEN and CDR2 SYDVKM. CDR3 size: 15 residues. Here the CDR3 DNA reads TGTGCCAGCAGTTCCCCTAGGCAGGGGAAGGATGGCTACATCTTC. Its translation: CASSSPRQGKDGYIF.

The table lists this clonotype with many counts. The chain employs TRBV4-1 and TRBJ1-1; TRBD1 is a possible D gene (5 bases). CDR1 and CDR2 (germline): MGHRA, YSYEKL. CDR3 length equals 12 residues. Trimming left V 10 bases short and J 2 bases short, with 11 bases between. The CDR3 loop reads CAICDRNTEAFF. The CDR3 DNA is TGCGCCATCTGCGACAGAAACACTGAAGCTTTCTTT.

CDR3 protein: CASSHRSSHQETQYF. The CDR3 nucleotides read TGTGCCAGCAGCCATAGGTCCTCCCACCAAGAGACCCAGTACTTC. This chain links TRBV2 with TRBJ2-5; the D is unclear. The germline CDR1 and CDR2 sequences are SNHLY and FYNNEI. CDR3 length: 15 residues. V lost 6 bases and J lost 0, with 14 bases in between.

The chain uses TRBV7-6 and TRBJ2-1; TRBD2 matches 12 bases. The CDR3 sequence is 19 residues long. The ends lost 1 base at V and 0 bases at J; junction bases unmatched: 7. Germline values: CDR1 SGHVS, CDR2 FNYEAQ. For the CDR3, the DNA is TGTGCCAGCAGCTTAGTAGGACTAGCGGGACGAAGCTCCTACAATGAGCAGTTCTTC. This translates into CASSLVGLAGRSSYNEQFF.

This clonotype was recorded many times. This chain connects TRBV27 to TRBJ1-4; D remains ambiguous. The V end was cut by 3 bases, the J end by 3 bases, with 8 bases between. This CDR3 spans 14 amino acids. The V gene's germline CDR1 is MNHEY and CDR2 SMNVEV (reference sequence). The CDR3 DNA sequence: TGTGCCAGCAGTTTGAAGGGTCCTAATGAAAAACTGTTTTTT. Protein: CASSLKGPNEKLFF.

The rearrangement uses TRBV18 and TRBJ2-3, with D hard to call. CDR1 and CDR2 from the germline V gene are KGHSH and LQKENI. This CDR3 has 13 residues. V was shortened by 3 bases and J by 4 bases, with 8 bases between the two germline ends. The CDR3 sequence: CASSPGYPDTQYF. The CDR3 DNA is TGTGCCAGCTCACCGGGTTACCCAGATACGCAGTATTTT.

This clonotype appeared many times. This chain connects TRBV5-1 to TRBJ2-2; 10 bases match TRBD2. Germline-derived CDR1 and CDR2 are SGHRS and YFSETQ. Trimming cost V 6 bases and J 9 bases; bases outside gene matches: 11. This CDR3 is built from 15 residues. The DNA of the CDR3 is TGCGCCAGCACCCGAGAGCGGGAGGGTGTGAGGGAGCTGTTTTTT. It is translated as CASTREREGVRELFF.

This clonotype was picked up many times. The rearrangement links TRBV19 to TRBJ2-1; no reliable D call. V gave up 1 base and J gave up 5 bases, with 6 bases separating them. CDR1 and CDR2 from the germline V gene are LNHDA and SQIVND (reference sequence). The CDR3 totals 13 residues. CDR3 coding DNA: TGTGCCAGTAGTATAGGACTGGACAATGAGCAGTTCTTC. Protein product: CASSIGLDNEQFF.

This clonotype showed up many times. The chain joins TRBV12-3 or TRBV12-4 to TRBJ2-1; TRBD2 agrees at 7 bases. The CDR3 covers 15 residues. With 3 bases clipped from V and 5 bases from J, the junction kept 7 bases outside the gene matches. The chain's CDR3 is CASSLSLAANNEQFF. DNA for the CDR3: TGTGCCAGCAGTTTGAGTCTAGCGGCCAACAATGAGCAGTTCTTC.

The rearrangement uses TRBV12-3 or TRBV12-4 and TRBJ1-2; no clear D gene. The CDR3 runs 15 residues. V lost 5 bases and J lost 8, with 21 bases in between. The CDR3 reads CASSPPDASWQGYTF. The CDR3 coding sequence is TGTGCCAGCAGTCCCCCGGACGCCTCATGGCAAGGCTACACCTTC.

This clonotype was recorded at least ten times. The chain carries TRBV6-2 or TRBV6-3 and TRBJ2-7, with D possibly matching TRBD1 (5 bases). V gave up 5 bases and J gave up 4 bases, with 21 bases separating them. The CDR3 extends over 16 amino acids. In germline, CDR1 is MNHEY, CDR2 SVGEGT. CDR3 residues: CASSRDPPGLKYEQYF. CDR3 coding DNA: TGTGCCAGCAGTCGTGACCCTCCAGGGTTAAAGTACGAGCAGTACTTC.

This clonotype was seen a handful of times. One base away lies a much larger clone, so this may be a sequencing read error. V is TRBV9 and J is TRBJ2-7; D possibly corresponds to TRBD1 (6 bases). The CDR3 sequence is 16 residues long. V was cut by 0 bases and J by 0 bases, with 13 bases left in between. CDR1 is SGDLS, CDR2 YYNGEE, per germline. CDR3 DNA sequence: TGTGCCAGCAGCGTAGGAGGGGACACAAGCTCCTACGAGCAGTACTTC. Its protein product is CASSVGGDTSSYEQYF.